A single sample is the source of the 32 T cell receptor beta chains below, sequenced in a study of blood T cell repertoires in COVID-19. Sequencing was performed with immunoSEQ multiplex PCR; in TCRdb, only in-frame clones are kept and a portion is missing. The sample records approximately 190,000 clones, roughly 87% being singletons. The material sequenced was peripheral blood. These receptor sequences come from a woman aged 40-49 years with acute or convalescent COVID-19.

The chain joins TRBV19 to TRBJ2-7, with 7 bases aligning to TRBD2. Germline CDR1 is LNHDA and CDR2 is SQIVND (reference sequence). This CDR3 has 14 residues. The V and J ends lost 3 bases and 2 bases, in that order; junction bases with no gene match: 4. The DNA of the CDR3 is TGTGCCAGTAGTATCCGGGGGGAACCCTACGAGCAGTACTTC. It encodes CASSIRGEPYEQYF.

The rearrangement links TRBV6-5 to TRBJ2-3; D is possibly TRBD1 (6 bases). Per the germline V gene, CDR1 is MNHEY and CDR2 is SVGAGI. Trimming took off 2 bases at V and 2 bases at J, with 8 bases between the two ends. The CDR3 is 14 residues long. The CDR3, as DNA: TGTGCCAGCAGTTACACAGGGACCACAGATACGCAGTATTTT. It codes for CASSYTGTTDTQYF.

The J gene is TRBJ2-3, the V gene TRBV12-3 or TRBV12-4, with a possible D match to TRBD1 (6 bases). CDR3 length: 12 residues. V was shortened by 5 bases and J by 4 bases, with 7 bases between the two germline ends. The CDR3 loop is CASSPGADTQYF. The CDR3 DNA is TGTGCCAGCAGTCCAGGGGCAGATACGCAGTATTTT.

V gene TRBV2 combines with J gene TRBJ1-5; D possibly corresponds to TRBD1 (5 bases). This CDR3 has 14 residues. Germline lookup yields CDR1 SNHLY and CDR2 FYNNEI. With 6 bases removed from V and 0 bases from J, the gap between germline ends came to 9 bases. CDR3 DNA: TGTGCCAGCAGAACAGGCGGTAGCAATCAGCCCCAGCATTTT. This gives the protein CASRTGGSNQPQHF.

J is TRBJ1-2 and V is TRBV5-1; D gene uncertain. Trimming stripped 4 bases from V and 0 bases from J, with 19 bases between. CDR3 size: 17 residues. CDR1 and CDR2 (germline): SGHRS, YFSETQ. CDR3 sequence (DNA): TGCGCCAGCAGCCATACCCCGAGTGAAGATACTAACTATGGCTACACCTTC. It is translated as CASSHTPSEDTNYGYTF.

V gene TRBV3-1 (or the pseudogene TRBV3-2) combines with J gene TRBJ2-5; 9 positions agree with TRBD2. With 4 bases clipped from V and 4 bases from J, the junction kept 7 bases outside the gene matches. The CDR3 covers 15 residues. Germline CDR1 reads LGHDT; CDR2 reads YNNKEL (reference sequence). CDR3 sequence: CASSPRGGAGETQYF. Here the CDR3 DNA reads TGTGCCAGCAGCCCGCGCGGGGGGGCAGGAGAGACCCAGTACTTC.

This rearrangement joins TRBV9 to TRBJ2-3, with 8 bases fitting TRBD1. The CDR3 runs to 16 residues. Per the germline V gene, CDR1 is SGDLS and CDR2 is YYNGEE. J was trimmed by 2 bases and V by 3 bases; bases with no gene match: 8. The CDR3 DNA reads as TGTGCCAGCAGCGGACGCAGGACAGGGCCCACAGATACGCAGTATTTT. It encodes CASSGRRTGPTDTQYF.

This chain links TRBV18 with TRBJ1-1; D might be TRBD1 (6 bases). With 3 bases removed from V and 6 bases from J, the gap between germline ends came to 17 bases. This CDR3 has 15 residues. CDR1 and CDR2 (germline): KGHSH, LQKENI. The CDR3 DNA sequence: TGTGCCAGCTCACCCCCCGTTGCGGGGGGCCCTGAAGCTTTCTTT. It is translated as CASSPPVAGGPEAFF.

CDR3 in DNA: TGTGCCTGGAGTCCCCGGACTAGCGTGATCTCCTACGAGCAGTACTTC. Translated, it gives CAWSPRTSVISYEQYF. The V and J genes are TRBV30 and TRBJ2-7; 9 bases match TRBD2. CDR1 GTSNPN and CDR2 SVGIG come from the germline V gene (reference sequence). The trim removed 2 bases at V and 0 bases at J, leaving 8 bases unmatched. The CDR3 consists of 16 residues.

This sequence joins TRBV6-1 and TRBJ1-2; D ambiguous. CDR3 length equals 13 residues. Per the germline V gene, CDR1 is MNHNS and CDR2 is SASEGT. V gave up 2 bases and J gave up 8 bases, with 12 bases separating them. CDR3 sequence (DNA): TGTGCCAGCAGTGAAAATGCGGGGTACGGCTACACCTTC. It translates to CASSENAGYGYTF.

The chain has TRBV30 and TRBJ1-6, with TRBD1 identical over 9 bases. The J segment lost 7 bases and the V segment lost 5 bases, leaving 3 bases of the junction unmatched. Germline V gene lookup returns CDR1 GTSNPN and CDR2 SVGIG (reference sequence). CDR3 length equals 13 residues. CDR3 DNA sequence: TGTGCCTGGGGGACAGGGCCGAATTCACCCCTCCACTTT. Translating it yields CAWGTGPNSPLHF.

The chain joins TRBV4-1 to TRBJ1-1; D ambiguous. V gave up 3 bases and J gave up 1 base, with 12 bases separating them. This CDR3 is 15 amino acids long. CDR1 MGHRA and CDR2 YSYEKL come from the germline V gene. The CDR3 sequence is CASSQAGGKNTEAFF. CDR3 sequence (DNA): TGCGCCAGCAGCCAGGCGGGCGGAAAGAACACTGAAGCTTTCTTT.

The CDR3 sequence is CASSIEYINQPQHF. The CDR3 DNA reads TGTGCCAGTAGTATTGAGTATATCAATCAGCCCCAGCATTTT. The V and J genes are TRBV19 and TRBJ1-5; unclear D gene. Trimming removed 3 bases at V and 3 bases at J, with 9 bases between. The CDR3 has 14 residues. The germline V gene encodes CDR1 LNHDA and CDR2 SQIVND (reference sequence).

This chain joins TRBV27 and TRBJ1-2; perhaps TRBD1 as D (5 bases). The CDR3 has 14 residues. CDR1 MNHEY and CDR2 SMNVEV come from the germline V gene (reference sequence). V lost 4 bases, J lost 7 bases, and 16 bases lay in between. The CDR3 protein is CASSSAGRVFGYTF. CDR3 nucleotides: TGTGCCAGCAGTTCCGCGGGGCGAGTTTTTGGCTACACCTTC.

CDR3 coding DNA: TGTGCCAGCAGATTAAGACAGCAACTAACTAGCGGGAGCGGCAATGAGCAGTTCTTC. It is translated as CASRLRQQLTSGSGNEQFF. The gene calls are TRBV27 and TRBJ2-1, with TRBD2 identical over 11 bases. The CDR3 has 19 amino acids. The ends lost 6 bases at V and 6 bases at J; junction bases unmatched: 19. Looked up from germline, CDR1 is MNHEY and CDR2 is SMNVEV (reference sequence).

The rearrangement uses TRBV7-9 and TRBJ2-1; 8 bases fit TRBD2. The V gene end was trimmed by 7 bases and the J gene end by 4 bases; junction bases not matched to a gene: 6. The CDR3 sequence is 14 residues long. The V gene's germline CDR1 is SEHNR and CDR2 FQNEAQ (reference sequence). CDR3 bases: TGTGCCAGCACCCATAGCGGGGATTACAATGAGCAGTTCTTC. Translating it yields CASTHSGDYNEQFF.

The rearrangement links TRBV4-1 to TRBJ2-3; perhaps TRBD2 as D (7 bases). Deletions cut 5 bases from V and 5 bases from J, with 14 bases between. CDR3 length equals 14 residues. CDR1 and CDR2 (germline): MGHRA, YSYEKL. CDR3 region: CASSGGAREDTQYF. In DNA form, the CDR3 reads TGCGCCAGCAGCGGGGGGGCCAGGGAAGATACGCAGTATTTT.

The J gene is TRBJ2-3, the V gene TRBV7-2, with a tentative D call TRBD2 (6 bases). Germline values: CDR1 SGHTA, CDR2 FQGNSA. V lost 7 bases, J lost 0 bases, and 14 bases lay in between. The CDR3 contains 15 residues. The CDR3 loop is CASKIWRASTDTQYF. DNA of the CDR3: TGTGCCAGCAAAATTTGGAGGGCTAGCACAGATACGCAGTATTTT. The full variable domain, its missing parts supplied by reference TRBV7-2 and TRBJ2-3, is GAGVSQSPSNKVTEKGKDVELRCDPISGHTALYWYRQSLGQGLEFLIYFQGNSAPDKSGLPSDRFSAERTGGSVSTLTIQRTQQEDSAVYLCASKIWRASTDTQYFGPGTRLTVL.

The chain combines TRBV6-5 with TRBJ1-5; no firm D call. The V and J ends lost 6 bases and 0 bases respectively, with 12 bases between them. Germline V gene lookup returns CDR1 MNHEY and CDR2 SVGAGI. The CDR3 extends over 15 amino acids. The CDR3 protein is CASSGGRSSNQPQHF. The DNA for the CDR3 is TGTGCCAGCAGCGGCGGGAGAAGTAGCAATCAGCCCCAGCATTTT.

To note about this clone: This same CDR3 is encoded by further DNA sequences in the sample. This chain links TRBV7-9 with TRBJ2-7; D might be TRBD2 (5 bases). This CDR3 comprises 12 residues. Germline-derived CDR1 and CDR2 are SEHNR and FQNEAQ (reference sequence). Trimming removed 5 bases from V and 3 bases from J, with 8 bases in between. The DNA for the CDR3 is TGTGCCAGCAGCCCGGGGTACTACGAGCAGTACTTC. Translated, it gives CASSPGYYEQYF.

The chain links TRBV5-6 to TRBJ2-7, with D tentatively TRBD2 (6 bases). The CDR3 sequence is 14 residues long. Deletions cut 0 bases from V and 4 bases from J, with 11 bases between. Germline values: CDR1 SGHDT, CDR2 YYEEEE. The CDR3 DNA follows: TGTGCCAGCAGCTTGGGGTACGGGGGTTACGAGCAGTACTTC. It specifies CASSLGYGGYEQYF.

The gene calls are TRBV27 and TRBJ2-2; tentatively, D is TRBD2 (5 bases). The CDR3 length is 15 residues. The V end lost 5 bases, the J end lost 1 base, and 11 bases lay between the germline ends. Germline V gene lookup returns CDR1 MNHEY and CDR2 SMNVEV (reference sequence). The CDR3 here is CASSVFGENTGELFF. The CDR3, as DNA: TGTGCCAGCAGTGTCTTCGGGGAGAACACCGGGGAGCTGTTTTTT.

This chain links TRBV10-1 with TRBJ2-7; 9 bases are shared with TRBD1. With V trimmed by 2 bases and J by 4 bases, 6 bases remained unmatched. CDR1 and CDR2 (germline): WNHNN, SYGVQD (reference sequence). The CDR3 contains 15 residues. This CDR3 reads CASSEPGQGIYEQYF. As DNA, the CDR3 is TGCGCCAGCAGTGAGCCGGGACAGGGAATATACGAGCAGTACTTC.

The count of this clone is one. This sample includes further DNA sequences coding for the same CDR3. The CDR3 spells CASSLRQGDQPQHF. In nucleotides, the CDR3 is TGTGCCAGCAGCCTCCGACAGGGAGATCAGCCCCAGCATTTT. This chain uses TRBV7-2 with TRBJ1-5, with 7 positions matching TRBD1. Germline V gene data show CDR1 as SGHTA and CDR2 as FQGNSA. This CDR3 has 14 residues. Trimming at V came to 5 bases and at J to 5 bases, leaving 6 bases not matched to a gene.

The J gene is TRBJ2-3, the V gene TRBV28; D is undetermined. The CDR3 is 16 residues long. The V end lost 5 bases, the J end lost 1 base, and 16 bases lay between the germline ends. Germline V gives CDR1 MDHEN, CDR2 SYDVKM. DNA of the CDR3: TGTGCCAGCAGTCCCCGCATCGGTTTAGGCACAGATACGCAGTATTTT. This encodes CASSPRIGLGTDTQYF.

The chain couples TRBV18 to TRBJ2-5; D is possibly TRBD2 (6 bases). CDR3 length: 13 residues. The V gene's germline CDR1 is KGHSH and CDR2 LQKENI. Trimming cost V 3 bases and J 5 bases, with 10 bases left between them. The chain's CDR3 is CASSPAREETQYF. In DNA, the CDR3 is TGTGCCAGCTCACCCGCTCGGGAGGAGACCCAGTACTTC.

The V gene is TRBV19, the J gene TRBJ1-2, with a possible D match to TRBD1 (5 bases). The V gene's germline CDR1 is LNHDA and CDR2 SQIVND (reference sequence). CDR3 length: 15 residues. The V end was cut by 11 bases, the J end by 0 bases, with 19 bases between. For the CDR3, the DNA is TGTGCCGTCGCTCCTGGGACTGGCCCTAACTATGGCTACACCTTC. Amino acid sequence: CAVAPGTGPNYGYTF.

The rearrangement joins TRBV5-4 to TRBJ2-1; D not resolved. Germline loops: CDR1 SGHNT, CDR2 YYREEE (reference sequence). Trimming took 0 bases from V and 7 from J, leaving 5 bases between them. The CDR3 consists of 12 residues. The CDR3 sequence is CASSLVLNEQFF. CDR3 sequence (DNA): TGTGCCAGCAGCTTGGTATTAAATGAGCAGTTCTTC.

The chain couples TRBV14 to TRBJ2-2, with 8 bases that match TRBD2. With 1 base clipped from V and 6 bases from J, the junction kept 7 bases outside the gene matches. Germline V lookup: CDR1 SGHDN, CDR2 FVKESK. This CDR3 is 16 amino acids long. The CDR3 nucleotides read TGTGCCAGCAGCCAAGTAAACGGGGGGGCGTCCGGGGAGCTGTTTTTT. This encodes CASSQVNGGASGELFF.

The chain carries TRBV6-5 and TRBJ2-1; TRBD2 matches 10 bases. The CDR3 covers 16 residues. Germline V lookup: CDR1 MNHEY, CDR2 SVGAGI. Unmatched junction bases numbered 6, after V lost 0 bases and J lost 7 bases. CDR3 in amino acids: CASSYSASGSWNEQFF. CDR3 nucleotides: TGTGCCAGCAGTTACTCAGCTAGCGGGAGTTGGAATGAGCAGTTCTTC.

For this clone: The sample contains more than one DNA sequence encoding this CDR3. This chain uses TRBV30 with TRBJ1-5, with 8 nucleotides matching TRBD1. CDR1 and CDR2 from the germline V gene are GTSNPN and SVGIG (reference sequence). J gave up 7 bases and V 1 base, and 3 bases lay outside the gene matches. The CDR3 runs to 13 residues. The CDR3 coding sequence is TGTGCCTGGAGTGCAGGGGGCGGCCAGCCCCAGCATTTT. Protein: CAWSAGGGQPQHF.

This clone was detected only once. The chain joins TRBV29-1 to TRBJ1-1; D perhaps matches TRBD1 (5 bases). Trimming cost V 7 bases and J 3 bases, with 12 bases left between them. Germline V gene sequence: CDR1 SQVTM, CDR2 ANQGSEA. The CDR3 length is 12 residues. CDR3: CSGGERDTEAFF. The CDR3 DNA sequence: TGCAGCGGGGGCGAGCGAGACACTGAAGCTTTCTTT.